Each of the 23 T cell receptor beta chains below was sequenced from the same sample in a study of blood T cell repertoires in COVID-19. Data came from immunoSEQ multiplex PCR; TCRdb stores just in-frame clones and leaves some out. The data hold around 250,000 clones, with about 85% observed a single time. Source material: peripheral blood. The receptor set was obtained from a man between 18 and 29 years old with active or convalescent COVID-19.

The genes are TRBV5-4 and TRBJ2-2; a possible D gene is TRBD1 (7 bases). V lost 1 base and J 6 bases, leaving 13 bases between the germline ends. Germline V gene lookup returns CDR1 SGHNT and CDR2 YYREEE (reference sequence). CDR3 length: 15 amino acids. The CDR3 sequence: CASSLSGGPAGELFF. CDR3 coding DNA: TGTGCCAGCAGCTTGTCAGGGGGGCCCGCCGGGGAGCTGTTTTTT.

The J gene is TRBJ1-2, the V gene TRBV23-1; 7 bases line up with TRBD1. Being an ORF, TRBV23-1 has a function that is uncertain. The V segment lost 10 bases and the J segment 2 bases; nucleotides outside the gene matches: 10. The CDR3 has 14 residues. Here the CDR3 reads CAIKKGGQNYGYTF. For the CDR3, the DNA is TGCGCCATCAAAAAGGGGGGACAGAACTATGGCTACACCTTC.

The gene calls are TRBV6-4 and TRBJ2-3; tentative D call: TRBD2 (5 bases). The V gene's germline CDR1 is MRHNA and CDR2 SNTAGT. This CDR3 is 15 amino acids long. V was pared by 2 bases and J by 2 bases, with 11 bases between. This CDR3 is CASSDGSGATDTQYF. The CDR3 nucleotides are TGTGCCAGCAGTGACGGGAGTGGAGCCACAGATACGCAGTATTTT.

V and J are TRBV30 and TRBJ2-3; D perhaps matches TRBD1 (6 bases). The CDR3 extends over 15 amino acids. The germline V gene has CDR1 GTSNPN and CDR2 SVGIG (reference sequence). With 5 bases removed from V and 2 bases from J, the gap between germline ends came to 17 bases. In nucleotides, the CDR3 is TGTGCCTGGGAATCCGGGACAATCCCCACAGATACGCAGTATTTT. It yields the protein CAWESGTIPTDTQYF.

The genes are TRBV19 and TRBJ1-2, with TRBD1 as a possible D gene (6 bases). Trimming stripped 10 bases from V and 4 bases from J, with 19 bases between. The CDR3 extends over 14 amino acids. From germline, CDR1 is LNHDA and CDR2 SQIVND (reference sequence). CDR3 in DNA: TGTGCCACCCGGGACACATCGGGCCCCTATGGCTACACCTTC. Its protein is CATRDTSGPYGYTF.

This sequence joins TRBV27 and TRBJ2-6, with D uncertain. V dropped 8 bases and J dropped 1 base, with 6 bases sitting between them. The CDR3 is made up of 13 amino acids. From germline, CDR1 is MNHEY and CDR2 SMNVEV (reference sequence). CDR3 region: CASRLSGANVLTF. The CDR3 DNA follows: TGTGCCAGCCGTCTATCTGGGGCCAACGTCCTGACTTTC.

The chain joins TRBV28 to TRBJ1-1; tentatively, D is TRBD1 (6 bases). The V gene lost 6 bases and the J gene lost 0 bases, with 11 bases spanning the gap. The CDR3 extends over 14 amino acids. From germline, CDR1 is MDHEN and CDR2 SYDVKM. For the CDR3, the DNA is TGTGCCAGCAGCCTGACAGGAGTGAACACTGAAGCTTTCTTT. This gives the protein CASSLTGVNTEAFF.

The chain carries TRBV30 and TRBJ2-3, with 10 positions matching TRBD2. Germline V gene lookup returns CDR1 GTSNPN and CDR2 SVGIG (reference sequence). This CDR3 is built from 15 residues. V lost 1 base, J lost 3 bases, and 4 bases stayed unmatched. The DNA of the CDR3 is TGTGCCTGGAGTGGTAGCGGGGGGTTTACAGATACGCAGTATTTT. Its translation: CAWSGSGGFTDTQYF.

The rearrangement joins TRBV9 to TRBJ1-1; D not resolved. The CDR3 sequence is 13 residues long. V gave up 3 bases and J gave up 3 bases, with 9 bases separating them. CDR1 and CDR2 (germline): SGDLS, YYNGEE. CDR3 DNA sequence: TGTGCCAGCAGCGGGAGCCTGGACACTGAAGCTTTCTTT. Amino acids: CASSGSLDTEAFF.

The chain recombines TRBV15 with TRBJ2-1, with 7 bases matching TRBD1. Germline assignment: CDR1 LNHNV and CDR2 YYDKDF (reference sequence). The CDR3 contains 15 residues. The trim removed 3 bases at V and 9 bases at J, leaving 11 bases unmatched. The chain's CDR3 is CATSRMTGFNFEQFF. The CDR3 coding sequence is TGTGCCACCAGCAGGATGACAGGGTTTAATTTTGAGCAGTTCTTC.

The gene calls are TRBV5-4 and TRBJ2-2, with D possibly TRBD2 on 5 matching bases. The V end lost 0 bases, the J end lost 3 bases, and 12 bases lay between the germline ends. The CDR3 is 16 residues long. Germline CDR1 reads SGHNT; CDR2 reads YYREEE (reference sequence). In DNA form, the CDR3 reads TGTGCCAGCAGCTTGGTTAGGGAGAAGGACACCGGGGAGCTGTTTTTT. It encodes CASSLVREKDTGELFF.

This clone showed up just once. This chain connects TRBV11-3 to TRBJ2-7, with a possible D match to TRBD2 (6 bases). The V gene lost 1 base and the J gene lost 2 bases, with 9 bases spanning the gap. The V gene's germline CDR1 is SGHNT and CDR2 YENEEA. This CDR3 spans 14 amino acids. This chain's CDR3 is CASSLAGEAYEQYF. The CDR3, as DNA: TGTGCCAGCAGCTTAGCGGGGGAAGCCTACGAGCAGTACTTC.

This sequence joins TRBV10-3 and TRBJ2-3, with 14 bases fitting TRBD2. Looked up from germline, CDR1 is ENHRY and CDR2 is SYGVKD. The CDR3 is 16 residues long. The V and J ends lost 5 bases and 5 bases, in that order; junction bases with no gene match: 6. The DNA of the CDR3 is TGTGCCATCAGTAAAGGACTAGCGGGAGGTGAAGATACGCAGTATTTT. It codes for CAISKGLAGGEDTQYF.

The rearrangement links TRBV24-1 to TRBJ2-7; 8 positions agree with TRBD1. This CDR3 has 16 amino acids. V shed 3 bases and J 6 bases; nucleotides not matched to a gene: 12. CDR1 is KGHDR and CDR2 is SFDVKD in the germline V gene. This CDR3 is CATSDTSQGQVGEQYF. The CDR3, as DNA: TGTGCCACCAGTGATACCTCTCAGGGACAGGTCGGCGAGCAGTACTTC.

Concerning this clone itself: Other nucleotide sequences from this sample produce the same CDR3. The chain has TRBV4-1 and TRBJ2-1; 7 positions agree with TRBD2. Per germline, CDR1 MGHRA and CDR2 YSYEKL. The V and J ends lost 3 bases and 7 bases, in that order; junction bases with no gene match: 0. The CDR3 length is 12 residues. CDR3 sequence: CASSQGGNEQFF. Written as DNA, the CDR3 is TGCGCCAGCAGCCAGGGGGGGAATGAGCAGTTCTTC.

The DNA of the CDR3 is TGTGCCAGTAGGTCAGAGACAGCTCCTAACTATGGCTACACCTTC. It specifies CASRSETAPNYGYTF. V and J are TRBV19 and TRBJ1-2; tentatively, D is TRBD1 (5 bases). Germline loops: CDR1 LNHDA, CDR2 SQIVND (reference sequence). The V end lost 6 bases, the J end lost 0 bases, and 14 bases lay between the germline ends. This CDR3 is 15 amino acids long.

The J gene is TRBJ1-1, the V gene TRBV28; D perhaps matches TRBD1 (6 bases). From germline, CDR1 is MDHEN and CDR2 SYDVKM. This CDR3 has 14 residues. With 9 bases removed from V and 0 bases from J, the gap between germline ends came to 14 bases. The CDR3 protein is CASRQAHMNTEAFF. CDR3 bases: TGTGCCAGTCGACAGGCACACATGAACACTGAAGCTTTCTTT.

The chain has TRBV27 and TRBJ2-4; TRBD2 agrees at 7 bases. J gave up 0 bases and V 5 bases, and 10 bases lay outside the gene matches. CDR1 is MNHEY, CDR2 SMNVEV, per germline (reference sequence). The CDR3 extends over 17 amino acids. The CDR3 is CASSPSWGGGAKNIQYF. In DNA, the CDR3 is TGTGCCAGCAGTCCCTCCTGGGGGGGAGGAGCCAAAAACATTCAGTACTTC.

The rearrangement uses TRBV5-5 and TRBJ2-7; tentatively, D is TRBD2 (5 bases). V was clipped by 7 bases and J by 10 bases, with 21 bases between them. Germline CDR1 SGHKS, CDR2 YYEKEE (reference sequence). The CDR3 covers 13 residues. CDR3 amino acids: CASAMAGESQQYF. Here the CDR3 DNA reads TGTGCCAGCGCCATGGCCGGGGAGTCACAACAGTACTTC.

The chain uses TRBV2 and TRBJ2-5; D possibly corresponds to TRBD2 (6 bases). Germline V gene sequence: CDR1 SNHLY, CDR2 FYNNEI. Between the trimmed V and J ends, which lost 6 bases and 2 bases, there was a span of 13 bases. The CDR3 consists of 14 residues. The CDR3 protein is CASRIGLAQETQYF. The CDR3 region has the DNA TGTGCCAGCAGGATAGGGCTAGCGCAAGAGACCCAGTACTTC.

The rearrangement joins TRBV27 to TRBJ1-5; no firm D call. Germline-derived CDR1 and CDR2 are MNHEY and SMNVEV (reference sequence). The CDR3 loop spans 13 amino acids. With 6 bases removed from V and 6 bases from J, the gap between germline ends came to 12 bases. CDR3 amino acids: CASSPTEFQPQHF. CDR3 in DNA: TGTGCCAGCAGCCCAACTGAATTTCAGCCCCAGCATTTT.

The chain carries TRBV28 and TRBJ2-2, with TRBD1 identical over 9 bases. V lost 11 bases to trimming and J lost 6 bases; unmatched junction nucleotides: 16. The germline V gene has CDR1 MDHEN and CDR2 SYDVKM. CDR3 length: 16 amino acids. The DNA of the CDR3 is TGTGCCGTAGGGCGAGACAGGGGGATCTCTTCCGGGGAGCTGTTTTTT. Translation: CAVGRDRGISSGELFF.

This chain connects TRBV10-3 to TRBJ1-5, with a weak D call TRBD1 (5 bases). CDR1 ENHRY and CDR2 SYGVKD come from the germline V gene. The CDR3 loop spans 15 amino acids. Trimming pared 9 bases from V and 0 bases from J, leaving 15 bases between. CDR3 in DNA: TGTGCCATTTCCCAGATAGGGGTTAGCAATCAGCCCCAGCATTTT. Its protein product is CAISQIGVSNQPQHF.